The 19 T cell receptor beta chains below come from one sample, sequenced in a study of blood T cell repertoires in COVID-19. Method: immunoSEQ multiplex PCR; TCRdb's copy keeps in-frame clones and lacks some. The repertoire holds about 220,000 clones, with about 80% as singletons. Sequenced material: PBMCs or T cells enriched from blood (not recorded which). The receptors originated from a woman aged 45-65 years who had been exposed to COVID-19.

The table lists this clone with a count of one. This rearrangement joins TRBV4-2 to TRBJ1-4; perhaps TRBD1 as D (5 bases). The germline gives CDR1 LGHNA, CDR2 YNFKEQ. The length of the CDR3 is 19 residues. V lost 1 base, J lost 7 bases, and 25 bases lay in between. CDR3 in DNA: TGTGCCAGCAGCCAAGGACCCTTGCGGGGCAGCGTCGTAGGTGAAAAACTGTTTTTT. This encodes CASSQGPLRGSVVGEKLFF.

This chain joins TRBV7-9 and TRBJ2-1; 12 bases align to TRBD2. Germline loops: CDR1 SEHNR, CDR2 FQNEAQ (reference sequence). The CDR3 is 16 amino acids. Trimming cost V 8 bases and J 4 bases; bases outside gene matches: 9. The CDR3 sequence is CASEASGGAWYNEQFF. The CDR3 DNA reads as TGTGCCAGCGAGGCTAGCGGGGGGGCATGGTACAATGAGCAGTTCTTC.

This chain links TRBV15 with TRBJ2-2; the match to TRBD1 covers 9 bases. V lost 3 bases, J lost 4 bases, and 3 bases stayed unmatched. CDR1 is LNHNV, CDR2 YYDKDF, per germline (reference sequence). The CDR3 has 15 residues. The CDR3, as DNA: TGTGCCACCAGCAGCCGGGACAGGGCCACCGGGGAGCTGTTTTTT. Its protein product is CATSSRDRATGELFF.

This clone was observed once. The genes are TRBV12-3 or TRBV12-4 and TRBJ1-2, with 9 nucleotides matching TRBD1. The CDR3 consists of 13 residues. Unmatched junction bases numbered 6, after V lost 6 bases and J lost 7 bases. The CDR3 nucleotides are TGTGCCAGCAGCGAACAGGGGGCGTCTGGCTACACCTTC. Its translation: CASSEQGASGYTF.

V usage is TRBV7-9 and J usage is TRBJ1-2; 10 bases are a match to TRBD1. V gave up 5 bases and J gave up 5 bases; unmatched junction bases: 8. CDR3 length equals 15 residues. Looked up from germline, CDR1 is SEHNR and CDR2 is FQNEAQ (reference sequence). CDR3 nucleotides: TGTGCCAGCAGCCCTCTCGGGACAGGGGCTTATGGCTACACCTTC. This encodes CASSPLGTGAYGYTF.

The gene calls are TRBV19 and TRBJ1-1; 7 nucleotides match TRBD1. The V and J ends lost 3 bases and 1 base, in that order; junction bases with no gene match: 8. Germline CDR1 LNHDA, CDR2 SQIVND (reference sequence). The CDR3 spans 16 residues. The CDR3 loop is CASSIPQGQTNTEAFF. DNA of the CDR3: TGTGCCAGTAGTATCCCTCAGGGACAGACGAACACTGAAGCTTTCTTT.

This clone was observed once. The genes are TRBV4-2 and TRBJ2-3, with 9 bases fitting TRBD2. CDR1 and CDR2 (germline): LGHNA, YNFKEQ. Losses at the gene ends were 4 bases for V and 5 bases for J; bases not matched to a gene: 7. This CDR3 spans 15 amino acids. The CDR3 DNA is TGTGCCAGCAGCCCGCGGGGGGGCCTGGGAGATACGCAGTATTTT. As protein: CASSPRGGLGDTQYF.

The gene calls are TRBV7-2 and TRBJ2-2; the D is unclear. The CDR3 has 15 amino acids. Germline assignment: CDR1 SGHTA and CDR2 FQGNSA. V lost 5 bases and J 3 bases, leaving 13 bases between the germline ends. CDR3 residues: CASSPRVSYTGELFF. DNA for the CDR3: TGTGCCAGCAGCCCCCGTGTGTCGTACACCGGGGAGCTGTTTTTT.

The rearrangement links TRBV6-5 to TRBJ2-7; D remains ambiguous. Looked up from germline, CDR1 is MNHEY and CDR2 is SVGAGI. CDR3 size: 13 residues. Trimming stripped 5 bases from V and 2 bases from J, with 10 bases between. The CDR3, as DNA: TGTGCCAGCAGTCCCGTAGTCACCTACGAGCAGTACTTC. It encodes CASSPVVTYEQYF.

This chain links TRBV10-3 with TRBJ2-3, with 10 positions matching TRBD2. The CDR3 spans 15 residues. The ends lost 6 bases at V and 2 bases at J; junction bases unmatched: 5. Per germline, CDR1 ENHRY and CDR2 SYGVKD. CDR3 loop: CAIRTLAGATDTQYF. The CDR3 DNA sequence: TGTGCCATCAGGACCCTAGCGGGGGCCACAGATACGCAGTATTTT.

In its sample, this clone was seen once. The V gene is TRBV5-1, the J gene TRBJ1-2; D unresolved. Per germline, CDR1 SGHRS and CDR2 YFSETQ. The CDR3 is made up of 13 amino acids. Trimming removed 4 bases at V and 0 bases at J, with 7 bases between. Here the CDR3 reads CASSRETNYGYTF. In DNA form, the CDR3 reads TGCGCCAGCAGCCGAGAGACTAACTATGGCTACACCTTC.

V gene TRBV3-1 (or the pseudogene TRBV3-2) combines with J gene TRBJ1-2; 7 positions agree with TRBD1. The V segment lost 1 base and the J segment 8 bases; nucleotides outside the gene matches: 4. Per germline, CDR1 LGHDT and CDR2 YNNKEL (reference sequence). The CDR3 extends over 13 amino acids. The CDR3 nucleotides read TGTGCCAGCAGCCAAGGGACAGGCTGGGGCTACACCTTC. It is translated as CASSQGTGWGYTF.

This chain links TRBV5-1 with TRBJ1-3; D possibly corresponds to TRBD1 (5 bases). V was shortened by 4 bases and J by 5 bases, with 22 bases between the two germline ends. CDR3 length: 17 amino acids. Germline CDR1 reads SGHRS; CDR2 reads YFSETQ. The CDR3 is CASSPYRDLGTRNTIYF. The CDR3 DNA reads as TGCGCCAGCAGCCCGTACCGGGACCTCGGGACTAGAAACACCATATATTTT. Filled out from reference TRBV5-1 and TRBJ1-3, the complete variable domain reads KAGVTQTPRYLIKTRGQQVTLSCSPISGHRSVSWYQQTPGQGLQFLFEYFSETQRNKGNFPGRFSGRQFSNSRSEMNVSTLELGDSALYLCASSPYRDLGTRNTIYFGEGSWLTVV.

The chain employs TRBV19 and TRBJ1-5, with TRBD1 identical over 12 bases. With V trimmed by 4 bases and J by 8 bases, 12 bases remained unmatched. The CDR3 runs to 17 residues. CDR1 is LNHDA and CDR2 is SQIVND in the germline V gene (reference sequence). The CDR3 DNA follows: TGTGCCAGTAGTACACAGACAACGGGACAGGGGGCGAAGCCCCAGCATTTT. This gives the protein CASSTQTTGQGAKPQHF.

CDR3 nucleotide sequence: TGCGCCAGCAGTGAAAACTCCCACGGGGGGGTGACGAGCAATCAGCCCCAGCATTTT. It encodes CASSENSHGGVTSNQPQHF. This chain joins TRBV10-1 and TRBJ1-5, with a weak D call TRBD1 (5 bases). The CDR3 totals 19 residues. Germline CDR1 reads WNHNN; CDR2 reads SYGVQD (reference sequence). Trimming removed 3 bases from V and 1 base from J, with 22 bases in between.

V usage is TRBV19 and J usage is TRBJ2-1, with a weak D call TRBD1 (5 bases). Germline V gene lookup returns CDR1 LNHDA and CDR2 SQIVND (reference sequence). Trimming stripped 7 bases from V and 0 bases from J, with 22 bases between. The CDR3 spans 18 residues. The CDR3 loop is CASMATRYLRGSYNEQFF. The CDR3, as DNA: TGTGCCAGTATGGCCACTCGCTATTTAAGGGGCTCCTACAATGAGCAGTTCTTC.

The chain couples TRBV9 to TRBJ1-2; 7 bases align to TRBD1. V shed 5 bases, J shed 8 bases, and the junction held 6 bases outside the gene matches. Germline CDR1 reads SGDLS; CDR2 reads YYNGEE. The CDR3 length is 12 residues. CDR3 nucleotide sequence: TGTGCCAGCAGACAATCAGGGGGAGGCTACACCTTC. This gives the protein CASRQSGGGYTF.

This clone has only a few counts. This sequence joins TRBV5-5 and TRBJ1-1; D ambiguous. The ends were cut back, 2 bases at V and 0 bases at J, with 5 bases in the middle. CDR3 size: 13 residues. The germline CDR1 and CDR2 sequences are SGHKS and YYEKEE (reference sequence). CDR3 bases: TGTGCCAGCAGCTTTAATATGAACACTGAAGCTTTCTTT. Protein: CASSFNMNTEAFF.

Only a few counts were recorded for this clone. The chain joins TRBV6-5 to TRBJ2-5; 10 nucleotides agree with TRBD2. The germline CDR1 and CDR2 sequences are MNHEY and SVGAGI. The CDR3 spans 15 residues. Unmatched junction bases numbered 9, after V lost 6 bases and J lost 5 bases. Here the CDR3 DNA reads TGTGCCAGCAGGGGACTAGCGATCGAAGGGGAGACCCAGTACTTC. Encoded protein: CASRGLAIEGETQYF.